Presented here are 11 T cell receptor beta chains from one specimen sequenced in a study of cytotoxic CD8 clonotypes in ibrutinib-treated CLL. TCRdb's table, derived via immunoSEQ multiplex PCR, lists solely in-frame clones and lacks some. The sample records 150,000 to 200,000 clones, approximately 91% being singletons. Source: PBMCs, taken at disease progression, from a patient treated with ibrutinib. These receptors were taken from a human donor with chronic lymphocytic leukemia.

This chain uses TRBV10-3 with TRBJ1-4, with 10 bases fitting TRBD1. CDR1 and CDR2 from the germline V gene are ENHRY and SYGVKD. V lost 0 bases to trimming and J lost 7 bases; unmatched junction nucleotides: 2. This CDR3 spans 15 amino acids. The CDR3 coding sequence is TGTGCCATCAGTGAGTCGGACAGGGGGAGTGAAAAACTGTTTTTT. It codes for CAISESDRGSEKLFF.

The CDR3 is CASSRNPTDPSEQYF. As DNA, the CDR3 is TGTGCCAGCAGCCGAAACCCGACAGATCCTTCTGAGCAGTACTTC. V is TRBV6-5 and J is TRBJ2-7, with D tentatively TRBD1 (5 bases). Germline values: CDR1 MNHEY, CDR2 SVGAGI. Trimming cost V 6 bases and J 7 bases, with 22 bases left between them. There are 15 residues in the CDR3.

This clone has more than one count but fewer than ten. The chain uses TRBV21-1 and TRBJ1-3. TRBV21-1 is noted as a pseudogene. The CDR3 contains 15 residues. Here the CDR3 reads CASSKVKGSGNTIYF. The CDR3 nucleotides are TGTGCCAGCAGCAAAGTCAAGGGCTCCGGAAACACCATATATTTT.

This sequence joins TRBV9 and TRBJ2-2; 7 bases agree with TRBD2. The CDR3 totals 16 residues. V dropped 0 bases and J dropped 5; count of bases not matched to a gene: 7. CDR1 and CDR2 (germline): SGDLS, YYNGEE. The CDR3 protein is CASSVGVSGHTGELFF. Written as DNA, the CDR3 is TGTGCCAGCAGCGTAGGTGTTAGCGGGCATACCGGGGAGCTGTTTTTT. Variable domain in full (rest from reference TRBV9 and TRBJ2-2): DSGVTQTPKHLITATGQRVTLRCSPRSGDLSVYWYQQSLDQGLQFLIQYYNGEERAKGNILERFSAQQFPDLHSELNLSSLELGDSALYFCASSVGVSGHTGELFFGEGSRLTVL.

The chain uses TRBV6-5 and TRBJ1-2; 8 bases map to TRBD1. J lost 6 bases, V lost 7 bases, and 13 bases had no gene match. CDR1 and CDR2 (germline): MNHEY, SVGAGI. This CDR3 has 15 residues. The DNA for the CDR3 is TGTGCCAGCATGGGACAGGCGGTAGGTCGCGATGGCTACACCTTC. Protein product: CASMGQAVGRDGYTF.

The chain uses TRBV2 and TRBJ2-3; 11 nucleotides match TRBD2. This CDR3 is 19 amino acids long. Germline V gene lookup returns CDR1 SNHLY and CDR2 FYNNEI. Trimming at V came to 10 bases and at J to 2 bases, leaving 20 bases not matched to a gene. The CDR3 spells CAISAGTSGRLNSTDTQYF. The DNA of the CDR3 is TGTGCCATATCAGCCGGGACTAGCGGACGATTGAACTCCACAGATACGCAGTATTTT.

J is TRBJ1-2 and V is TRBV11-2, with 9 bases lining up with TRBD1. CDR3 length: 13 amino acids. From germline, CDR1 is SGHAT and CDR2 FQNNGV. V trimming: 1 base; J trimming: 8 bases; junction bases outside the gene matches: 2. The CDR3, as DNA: TGTGCCAGCAGCTTAGCTACAGGGGGCGGCTACACCTTC. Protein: CASSLATGGGYTF.

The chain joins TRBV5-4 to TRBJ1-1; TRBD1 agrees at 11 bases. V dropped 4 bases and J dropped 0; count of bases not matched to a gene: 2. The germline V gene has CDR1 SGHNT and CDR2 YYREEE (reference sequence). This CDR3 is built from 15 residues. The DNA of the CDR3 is TGTGCCAGCAGCCGGGACAGGGGGATGAACACTGAAGCTTTCTTT. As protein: CASSRDRGMNTEAFF.

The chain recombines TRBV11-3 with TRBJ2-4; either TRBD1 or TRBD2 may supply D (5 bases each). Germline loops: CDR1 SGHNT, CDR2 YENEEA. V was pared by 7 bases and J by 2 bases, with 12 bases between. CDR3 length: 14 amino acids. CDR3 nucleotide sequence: TGTGCCAGCACCTTTGGGGGTTCCAAAAACATTCAGTACTTC. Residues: CASTFGGSKNIQYF.

The CDR3 here is CASSKPGTTEAFF. In DNA form, the CDR3 reads TGTGCCAGCAGTAAACCGGGGACCACTGAAGCTTTCTTT. The chain couples TRBV6-1 to TRBJ1-1; TRBD1 is a possible D gene (5 bases). Germline V gives CDR1 MNHNS, CDR2 SASEGT. V lost 5 bases and J 4 bases, leaving 11 bases between the germline ends. The CDR3 loop spans 13 amino acids.

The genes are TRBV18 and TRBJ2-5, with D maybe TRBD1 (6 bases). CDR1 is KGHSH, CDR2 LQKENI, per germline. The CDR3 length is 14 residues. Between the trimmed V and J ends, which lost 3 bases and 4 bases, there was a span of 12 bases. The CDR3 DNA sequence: TGTGCCAGCTCACCGCGCAGGGGCGGAGAGACCCAGTACTTC. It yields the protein CASSPRRGGETQYF.